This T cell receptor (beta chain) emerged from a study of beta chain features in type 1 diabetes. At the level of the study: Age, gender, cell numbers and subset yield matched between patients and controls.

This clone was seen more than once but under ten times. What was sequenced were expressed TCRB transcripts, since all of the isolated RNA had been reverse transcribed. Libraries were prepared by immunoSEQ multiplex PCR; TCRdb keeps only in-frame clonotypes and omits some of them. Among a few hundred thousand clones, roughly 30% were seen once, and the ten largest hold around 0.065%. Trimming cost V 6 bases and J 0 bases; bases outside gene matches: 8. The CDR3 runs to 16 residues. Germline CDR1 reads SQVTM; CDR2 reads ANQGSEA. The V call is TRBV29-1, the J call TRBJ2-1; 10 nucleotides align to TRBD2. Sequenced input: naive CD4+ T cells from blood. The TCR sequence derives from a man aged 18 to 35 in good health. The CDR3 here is CSVAGTSASSYNEQFF. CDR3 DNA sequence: TGCAGCGTGGCCGGGACTAGCGCTAGCTCCTACAATGAGCAGTTCTTC.